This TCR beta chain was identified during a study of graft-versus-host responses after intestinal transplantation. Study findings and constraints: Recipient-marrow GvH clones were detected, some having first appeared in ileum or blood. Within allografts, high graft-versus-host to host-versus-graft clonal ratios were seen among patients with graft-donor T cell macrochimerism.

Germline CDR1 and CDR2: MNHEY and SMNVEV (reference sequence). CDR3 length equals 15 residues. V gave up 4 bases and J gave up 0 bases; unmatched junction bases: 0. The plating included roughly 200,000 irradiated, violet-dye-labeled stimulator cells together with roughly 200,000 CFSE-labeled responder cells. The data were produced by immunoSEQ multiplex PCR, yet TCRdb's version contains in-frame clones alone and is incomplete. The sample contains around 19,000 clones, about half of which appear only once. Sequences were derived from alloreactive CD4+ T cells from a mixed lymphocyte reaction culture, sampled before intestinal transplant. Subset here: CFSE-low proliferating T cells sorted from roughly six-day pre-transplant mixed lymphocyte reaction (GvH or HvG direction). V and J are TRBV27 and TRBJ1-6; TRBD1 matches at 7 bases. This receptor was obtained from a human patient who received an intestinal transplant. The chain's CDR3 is CASSWDSSYNSPLHF. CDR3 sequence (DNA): TGTGCCAGCAGTTGGGACAGCTCCTATAATTCACCCCTCCACTTT.